This T cell receptor beta chain is drawn from a study of OX40 agonist ivuxolimab in advanced cancers. V lost 4 bases and J 3 bases, leaving 16 bases between the germline ends. CDR1 is SGHRS, CDR2 YFSETQ, per germline. The CDR3 is made up of 16 amino acids. Using immunoSEQ multiplex PCR, the repertoire was profiled, and TCRdb retains in-frame clones only, with some absent. The sample shows 45,000 to 65,000 clones, more than 75% of them seen only once. The V call is TRBV5-1, the J call TRBJ1-4; TRBD1 might be the D (6 bases). This receptor was identified in an adult with an advanced solid tumor such as melanoma, head and neck, liver or kidney cancer. Here the sequenced sample was CD4+ or CD8+ T cells sorted from blood, taken in a trial of the OX40 agonist ivuxolimab. The CDR3 DNA reads as TGCGCCAGCAGCCAGTCAGGGGTCGGAGCTAATGAAAAACTGTTTTTT. Translating gives CASSQSGVGANEKLFF. Complete variable domain (other parts from reference TRBV5-1 and TRBJ1-4): KAGVTQTPRYLIKTRGQQVTLSCSPISGHRSVSWYQQTPGQGLQFLFEYFSETQRNKGNFPGRFSGRQFSNSRSEMNVSTLELGDSALYLCASSQSGVGANEKLFFGSGTQLSVL.